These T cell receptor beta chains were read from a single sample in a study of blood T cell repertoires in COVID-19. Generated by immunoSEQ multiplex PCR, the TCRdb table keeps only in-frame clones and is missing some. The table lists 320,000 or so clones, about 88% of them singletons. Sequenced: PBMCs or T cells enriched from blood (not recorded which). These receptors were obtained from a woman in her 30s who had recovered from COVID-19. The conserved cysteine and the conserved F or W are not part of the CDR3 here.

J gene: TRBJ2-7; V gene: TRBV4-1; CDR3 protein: ASSQSGTSGGIYEQY
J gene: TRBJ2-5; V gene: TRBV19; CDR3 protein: ASSSTVGLAGGQETQY
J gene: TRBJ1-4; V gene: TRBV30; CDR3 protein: AWSGGTGVEKLF
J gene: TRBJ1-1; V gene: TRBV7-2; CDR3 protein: ASSLVDSLIMNTEAF
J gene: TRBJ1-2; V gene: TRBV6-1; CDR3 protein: ASSENGVMSYGYT
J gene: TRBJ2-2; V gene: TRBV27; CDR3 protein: ASRRGGALTGELF
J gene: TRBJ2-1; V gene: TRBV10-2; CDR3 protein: ASSLGGYNEQF
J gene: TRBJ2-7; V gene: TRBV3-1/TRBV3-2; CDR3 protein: ASSQGGGSEQY
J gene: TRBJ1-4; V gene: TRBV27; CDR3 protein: ASSLGPRRHEKLF
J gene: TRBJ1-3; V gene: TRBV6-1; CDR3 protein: ASSEAAGSSGNTIY
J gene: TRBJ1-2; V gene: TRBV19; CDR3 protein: ASSNRYGYT
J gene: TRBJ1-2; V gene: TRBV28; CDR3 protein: ASRGTPGYT
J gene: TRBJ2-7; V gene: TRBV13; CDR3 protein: ASSYSLRGGIVGQY
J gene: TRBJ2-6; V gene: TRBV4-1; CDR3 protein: ASSQGGVTGANVLT
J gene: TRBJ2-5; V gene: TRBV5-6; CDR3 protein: ASSEQGRTQY
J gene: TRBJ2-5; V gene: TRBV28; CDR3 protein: ASSFQGGWETQY
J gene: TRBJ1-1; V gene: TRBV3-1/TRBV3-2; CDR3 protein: ASSLNQGTEAF
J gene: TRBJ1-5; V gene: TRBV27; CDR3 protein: ASSFRQSLKPQH
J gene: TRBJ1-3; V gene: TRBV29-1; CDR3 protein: SVSDLAGGYPGNTIY
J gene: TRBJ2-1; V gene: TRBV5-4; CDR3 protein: ASSLGNTGGHNEQF
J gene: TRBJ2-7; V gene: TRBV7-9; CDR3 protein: ASSPAGQSEQY
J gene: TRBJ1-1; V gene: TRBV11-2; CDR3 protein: ASTERAGGNTEAF
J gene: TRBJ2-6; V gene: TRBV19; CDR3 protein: ASSIRDGANVLT
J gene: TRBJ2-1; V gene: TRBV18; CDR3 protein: ASSPRTSGGIYNEQF